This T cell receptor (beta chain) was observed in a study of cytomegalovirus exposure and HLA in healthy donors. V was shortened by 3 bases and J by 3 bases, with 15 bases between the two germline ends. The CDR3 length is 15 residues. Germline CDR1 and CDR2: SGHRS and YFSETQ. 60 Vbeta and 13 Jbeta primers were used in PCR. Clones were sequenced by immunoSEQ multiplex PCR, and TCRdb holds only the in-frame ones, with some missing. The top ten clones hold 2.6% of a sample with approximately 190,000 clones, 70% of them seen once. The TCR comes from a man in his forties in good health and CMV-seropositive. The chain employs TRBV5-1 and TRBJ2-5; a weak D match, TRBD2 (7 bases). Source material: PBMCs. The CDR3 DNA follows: TGCGCCAGCAGCTCTGGGGGGGGGCGAGAAGAGACCCAGTACTTC. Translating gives CASSSGGGREETQYF.